Below are 5 T cell receptor beta chains sequenced from a single sample in a study of blood T cell repertoires in COVID-19 (dated by TCRdb to the early 2020s). Library method: the immunoSEQ multiplex PCR assay. This is the immuneACCESS table as TCRdb keeps it, with only in-frame sequences that have V and J called. A part of the clones is gone; compared with another copy, unresolved V genes explain less than half, and the rest is unexplained. This sample is represented by thousands of clones; less than 90% of them were singletons. Approximately 19% of the sample lies in the top ten. The sequenced material came from peripheral blood. Receptors originate from a human donor in a cohort sampled during active COVID-19.

This rearrangement joins TRBV5-4 to TRBJ2-3; the D is unclear. Looked up from germline, CDR1 is SGHNT and CDR2 is YYREEE (reference sequence). The CDR3 has 13 amino acids. V lost 4 bases, J lost 0 bases, and 6 bases lay in between. CDR3 in DNA: TGTGCCAGCAGCCAGGTCAGCACAGATACGCAGTATTTT. Amino acid sequence: CASSQVSTDTQYF.

This clone was recorded once. This chain joins TRBV2 and TRBJ2-3; 9 bases align to TRBD1. The CDR3 is 15 residues long. Germline-derived CDR1 and CDR2 are SNHLY and FYNNEI. J lost 2 bases, V lost 6 bases, and 6 bases had no gene match. Here the CDR3 reads CASSGQGPDTDTQYF. The DNA for the CDR3 is TGTGCCAGCAGCGGACAGGGGCCCGACACAGATACGCAGTATTTT.

This clone was seen more than once but under ten times. The V gene is TRBV5-1, the J gene TRBJ2-1; D remains unclear. Trimming took off 1 base at V and 6 bases at J, with 11 bases between the two ends. Germline CDR1 reads SGHRS; CDR2 reads YFSETQ. The CDR3 sequence is 14 residues long. The CDR3 nucleotides are TGCGCCAGCAGCTTGAGTGCAGGTGGCAATGAGCAGTTCTTC. Its protein product is CASSLSAGGNEQFF.

V usage is TRBV6-5 and J usage is TRBJ1-5, with TRBD1 identical over 10 bases. In germline, CDR1 is MNHEY, CDR2 SVGAGI. With 5 bases clipped from V and 3 bases from J, the junction kept 4 bases outside the gene matches. The CDR3 loop spans 15 amino acids. Written as DNA, the CDR3 is TGTGCCAGCAGTCGGGACAGGGGACACAATCAGCCCCAGCATTTT. Translation gives CASSRDRGHNQPQHF.

This chain joins TRBV7-8 and TRBJ2-4; D perhaps matches TRBD1 (5 bases). CDR1 and CDR2 from the germline V gene are SGHVS and FQNEAQ. There are 16 residues in the CDR3. V lost 3 bases and J 0 bases, leaving 12 bases between the germline ends. Here the CDR3 DNA reads TGTGCCAGCAGCTTCCTGCAGGGTAGAGCCAAAAACATTCAGTACTTC. It specifies CASSFLQGRAKNIQYF.